This TCR beta chain was obtained from a study of blood T cell repertoires in COVID-19. Study as a whole: Whether acute or convalescent, the COVID-19 samples came from the United States, Italy and Spain. Sources were T cells, B-cell-depleted T cells, or PBMCs; the material itself was cDNA or gDNA.

The CDR3 is 16 residues long. Per the germline V gene, CDR1 is LGHNA and CDR2 is YNFKEQ. V shed 11 bases and J shed 5 bases, with 27 bases lying between them. The authors' processing: Reference gene primer amplification yielded estimated nucleated cell counts. Here immunoSEQ multiplex PCR was the method, and the copy in TCRdb shows in-frame clones only, minus some. Clonal size and the V and J genes are those of that table, whereas D and trimming came from the DNA. The data contain about 160,000 clones, roughly 74% of them singletons. The clonotype comes from a woman older than 75 with acute or convalescent COVID-19. Sequencing was performed on peripheral blood. The chain links TRBV4-2 to TRBJ2-5; D is perhaps TRBD1 (8 bases). The CDR3 reads CAASGQGVIGGETQYF. The CDR3 nucleotides read TGTGCCGCTTCAGGACAGGGAGTGATCGGGGGGGAGACCCAGTACTTC.